This TCR beta chain was captured by sequencing in a study of radiation and T cells in renal cell carcinoma. The time point: baseline pretreatment blood. The sample's treatment: 15 Gy SBRT to primary tumor, nephrectomy 4 weeks later. Radiation-treated patients gave blood at baseline, week 2 and week 4. Clear cell pathology was present in this patient's renal cell carcinoma. Profiling relied on immunoSEQ multiplex PCR, and the TCRdb table lists in-frame clones only, not all of them. In the table there are approximately 150,000 clones, roughly 90% of which are singletons. Study results and limitations: Pretreatment tumor biopsies were lacking, so baseline clonotypes are unknown. In blood, top tumor clones expanded by 2 weeks, shrinking by 4.

In its sample, this clone was seen a few times. What it binds is unknown. Trimming pared 4 bases from V and 5 bases from J, leaving 8 bases between. This CDR3 comprises 12 residues. Per the germline V gene, CDR1 is LNHNV and CDR2 is YYDKDF (reference sequence). The clonotype comes from a woman in her 70s with renal cell carcinoma. This specimen was blood, taken from a patient whose treatment included radiotherapy and nephrectomy. The gene calls are TRBV15 and TRBJ1-1, with a weak D call TRBD1 (5 bases). The CDR3 DNA reads TGTGCCACCAGCACCCGACAGACTGAAGCTTTCTTT. This codes for CATSTRQTEAFF.